The clone carrying this T cell receptor (beta chain) occurred once. The data originate from a study of blood T cell repertoires in COVID-19. The V and J ends lost 5 bases and 8 bases, in that order; junction bases with no gene match: 13. The CDR3 loop spans 16 amino acids. Germline lookup yields CDR1 LNHDA and CDR2 SQIVND (reference sequence). Measured with immunoSEQ multiplex PCR; TCRdb has only the in-frame clones, and not every one. The sample lists approximately 500,000 clones; approximately 91% were seen once. This TCR was sampled from a woman aged 45-60 years with COVID-19, enrolled during active disease. Specimen: peripheral blood. The rearrangement links TRBV19 to TRBJ2-2; 8 bases agree with TRBD1. This CDR3 reads CASSSGTGVGGGELFF. CDR3 nucleotides: TGTGCCAGTAGTTCGGGGACAGGCGTTGGGGGTGGGGAGCTGTTTTTT.